The next 9 T cell receptor beta chains were all read from a single sample in a study of blood T cell repertoires in COVID-19. Data came from immunoSEQ multiplex PCR; TCRdb stores just in-frame clones and leaves some out. Of some 150,000 clones in the sample, approximately 84% are singletons; the top ten hold approximately 40%. Source material: peripheral blood. The source is a human donor in a cohort sampled during active COVID-19.

The rearrangement joins TRBV5-6 to TRBJ2-5, with D possibly matching TRBD2 (5 bases). V lost 0 bases, J lost 5 bases, and 8 bases lay in between. Looked up from germline, CDR1 is SGHDT and CDR2 is YYEEEE. The length of the CDR3 is 13 residues. The CDR3 is CASSLAGSETQYF. The DNA for the CDR3 is TGTGCCAGCAGCTTGGCGGGGAGCGAGACCCAGTACTTC.

The chain combines TRBV5-1 with TRBJ2-7, with D perhaps TRBD2 (7 bases). V lost 4 bases to trimming and J lost 6 bases, with 17 bases between them. The CDR3 runs to 14 residues. Germline V gives CDR1 SGHRS, CDR2 YFSETQ. The CDR3 DNA is TGCGCCAGCAGCCGGGCGGGGGCCCCCTCCGAGCAGTACTTC. Translation: CASSRAGAPSEQYF. Looking up the rest from reference TRBV5-1 and TRBJ2-7 gives the full variable domain: KAGVTQTPRYLIKTRGQQVTLSCSPISGHRSVSWYQQTPGQGLQFLFEYFSETQRNKGNFPGRFSGRQFSNSRSEMNVSTLELGDSALYLCASSRAGAPSEQYFGPGTRLTVT.

The chain links TRBV15 to TRBJ1-5; the match to TRBD1 covers 7 bases. The germline CDR1 and CDR2 sequences are LNHNV and YYDKDF (reference sequence). This CDR3 is 16 amino acids long. V shed 1 base, J shed 5 bases, and the junction held 8 bases outside the gene matches. CDR3 residues: CATSRAEGRGYQPQHF. The DNA for the CDR3 is TGTGCCACCAGCAGAGCCGAAGGCAGGGGGTATCAGCCCCAGCATTTT.

V gene TRBV7-9 combines with J gene TRBJ2-7, with TRBD2 matching 9 bases. CDR3 size: 13 residues. Germline lookup yields CDR1 SEHNR and CDR2 FQNEAQ (reference sequence). Trimming took 5 bases from V and 3 from J; bases not matched to a gene: 2. In DNA form, the CDR3 reads TGTGCCAGCAGCCGCGGGGGGGGCTACGAGCAGTACTTC. Its protein is CASSRGGGYEQYF.

The chain has TRBV27 and TRBJ2-2; 12 nucleotides align to TRBD2. Germline V gives CDR1 MNHEY, CDR2 SMNVEV (reference sequence). After removal of 2 bases from V and 8 bases from J, the junction contained 12 bases not matched to a gene. The CDR3 loop spans 18 amino acids. The CDR3 is CASSLRRKLAGGEGELFF. The CDR3 nucleotides are TGTGCCAGCAGTTTAAGGAGAAAACTAGCGGGGGGCGAGGGGGAGCTGTTTTTT.

In its sample, this clone was seen once. The chain uses TRBV5-1 and TRBJ1-1; 9 bases agree with TRBD1. Germline V gene sequence: CDR1 SGHRS, CDR2 YFSETQ. V was pared by 2 bases and J by 5 bases, with 10 bases of the junction left unmatched. The CDR3 is 16 amino acids. CDR3 amino acids: CASSLNFPGTGTEAFF. DNA of the CDR3: TGCGCCAGCAGCTTAAATTTTCCTGGGACAGGGACTGAAGCTTTCTTT.

This rearrangement joins TRBV11-2 to TRBJ1-1; 7 bases line up with TRBD1. V lost 2 bases to trimming and J lost 4 bases; unmatched junction nucleotides: 4. Germline assignment: CDR1 SGHAT and CDR2 FQNNGV. The CDR3 consists of 14 residues. The CDR3 loop reads CASSLQGTVTEAFF. CDR3 DNA: TGTGCCAGCAGCTTACAGGGGACAGTCACTGAAGCTTTCTTT.

The V call is TRBV3-1 (or the pseudogene TRBV3-2), the J call TRBJ2-1; D possibly corresponds to TRBD1 (5 bases). The CDR3 has 13 amino acids. CDR1 is LGHDT and CDR2 is YNNKEL in the germline V gene (reference sequence). V lost 1 base and J 7 bases, leaving 8 bases between the germline ends. The CDR3 protein is CASSQGPGNEQFF. In DNA form, the CDR3 reads TGTGCCAGCAGCCAAGGACCAGGGAATGAGCAGTTCTTC.

This chain joins TRBV2 and TRBJ2-1; TRBD2 matches 12 bases. This CDR3 spans 15 amino acids. V trimming: 7 bases; J trimming: 9 bases; junction bases outside the gene matches: 10. CDR1 is SNHLY and CDR2 is FYNNEI in the germline V gene. This CDR3 reads CASKWTSGVRGEQFF. The CDR3 DNA reads TGTGCCAGCAAATGGACTAGCGGGGTCAGGGGTGAGCAGTTCTTC.